A selection of T cell receptor beta chains follows, all from one sample in a study of early T cells in non-severe SARS-CoV-2 infection. From the 5' RACE reads, TCRdb called clonotypes with MiXCR, one entry per CDR3 protein. The table has some 96,000 distinct CDR3 sequences, around 10% seen once; the top ten hold 4.7%. The specimen comprised whole blood, sampled at baseline. The receptors were sampled from an adult who was a healthcare worker with PCR-confirmed SARS-CoV-2 infection or an uninfected control (not recorded which). CDR3s include the opening cysteine and the closing phenylalanine or tryptophan. A D gene is named only where the DNA matches it firmly. Clone size is given for some rows only: seen once, a few or many times, or a class if the clone is expanded.

v_gene: TRBV6-5
d_gene: .
abundance: .
j_gene: TRBJ2-7
CDR3nt: TGTGCCAGCAGTTCCACGGGGGGCAGTACCTACGAGCAGTACTTC
CDR3aa: CASSSTGGSTYEQYF

v_gene: TRBV24-1
d_gene: TRBD2
abundance: many
j_gene: TRBJ2-3
CDR3nt: TGTGCCACCAGTGATTGGTATAGCGGGGGGTTAGATACGCAGTATTTT
CDR3aa: CATSDWYSGGLDTQYF

v_gene: TRBV5-4
d_gene: TRBD1
abundance: .
j_gene: TRBJ2-1
CDR3nt: TGTGCCAGCAGACCGGACAGGGGCTCCTACAATGAGCAGTTCTTC
CDR3aa: CASRPDRGSYNEQFF

v_gene: TRBV18
d_gene: TRBD1
abundance: many
j_gene: TRBJ1-1
CDR3nt: TGTGCCAGCTCACCACTGACAGGGGAAGCTTTCTTT
CDR3aa: CASSPLTGEAFF

v_gene: TRBV6-2/TRBV6-3
d_gene: .
abundance: many
j_gene: TRBJ2-5
CDR3nt: TGTGCCAGCACAAGTTCAGAGACCCAGTACTTC
CDR3aa: CASTSSETQYF

v_gene: TRBV27
d_gene: .
abundance: .
j_gene: TRBJ1-1
CDR3nt: TGTGCCAGCAGTGGCCACCCGTTGAGCACTGAAGCTTTCTTT
CDR3aa: CASSGHPLSTEAFF

v_gene: TRBV7-9
d_gene: .
abundance: .
j_gene: TRBJ2-7
CDR3nt: TGTGCCAGCAGCCCCGGACAAGAAGCACCCTACGAGCAGTACTTC
CDR3aa: CASSPGQEAPYEQYF

v_gene: TRBV6-2/TRBV6-3
d_gene: .
abundance: many
j_gene: TRBJ2-1
CDR3nt: TGTGCCAGCAGTTACTCGGAGGGAAATGAGCAGTTCTTC
CDR3aa: CASSYSEGNEQFF

v_gene: TRBV27
d_gene: .
abundance: .
j_gene: TRBJ1-2
CDR3nt: TGTGCCAGCAGCGGGACACCTAACTATGGCTACACCTTC
CDR3aa: CASSGTPNYGYTF

v_gene: TRBV7-8
d_gene: TRBD1
abundance: few
j_gene: TRBJ2-3
CDR3nt: TGTGCCAGCAAGAACAGGGGGCGCAGTTCGGCAGATACGCAGTATTTT
CDR3aa: CASKNRGRSSADTQYF

v_gene: TRBV7-2
d_gene: .
abundance: .
j_gene: TRBJ2-7
CDR3nt: TGTGCCAGCAGCTTAGGCAGGGCGAACGAGCAGTACTTC
CDR3aa: CASSLGRANEQYF

v_gene: TRBV27
d_gene: .
abundance: .
j_gene: TRBJ2-1
CDR3nt: TGTGCCAGCACCTTACTACAGGGCGACAATGAGCAGTTCTTC
CDR3aa: CASTLLQGDNEQFF

v_gene: TRBV20-1
d_gene: .
abundance: few
j_gene: TRBJ2-7
CDR3nt: TGCAGTGCTAGAGATCCAGGTGTTGGTTACGAGCAGTACTTC
CDR3aa: CSARDPGVGYEQYF

v_gene: TRBV5-1
d_gene: .
abundance: few
j_gene: TRBJ2-3
CDR3nt: TGCGCCAGCAGCTTACCGGGCCCCACAGATACGCAGTATTTT
CDR3aa: CASSLPGPTDTQYF

v_gene: TRBV6-6
d_gene: TRBD1
abundance: .
j_gene: TRBJ1-1
CDR3nt: TGTACCAGCAAAGAGACAGGGGGGACTGAAGCTTTCTTT
CDR3aa: CTSKETGGTEAFF

v_gene: TRBV11-2
d_gene: TRBD2
abundance: few
j_gene: TRBJ2-1
CDR3nt: TGTGCCAGCAGCTTCGCGGGGGGCCGGTTCGATGAGCAGTTCTTC
CDR3aa: CASSFAGGRFDEQFF

v_gene: TRBV29-1
d_gene: TRBD1
abundance: few
j_gene: TRBJ1-2
CDR3nt: TGCAGCGTGATCAGGGGGTCGGGTGGCTACACCTTC
CDR3aa: CSVIRGSGGYTF

v_gene: TRBV7-9
d_gene: .
abundance: few
j_gene: TRBJ1-2
CDR3nt: TGTGCCAGCAGCATGGGGACTTTTAACTATGGCTACACCTTC
CDR3aa: CASSMGTFNYGYTF

v_gene: TRBV5-1
d_gene: TRBD2
abundance: .
j_gene: TRBJ2-1
CDR3nt: TGCGCCAGCAGCACTCTGGGGATTCTAGCGGGGGGCAATGAGCAGTTCTTC
CDR3aa: CASSTLGILAGGNEQFF

v_gene: TRBV10-3
d_gene: TRBD2
abundance: .
j_gene: TRBJ2-3
CDR3nt: TGTGCCATCAGTGTGGGTGGGAGGGCAGATACGCAGTATTTT
CDR3aa: CAISVGGRADTQYF

v_gene: TRBV12-3/TRBV12-4
d_gene: .
abundance: many
j_gene: TRBJ1-6
CDR3nt: TGTGCCAGCAGTTTTGACAGGTTGAATTCACCCCTCCACTTT
CDR3aa: CASSFDRLNSPLHF

v_gene: TRBV5-1
d_gene: TRBD1
abundance: .
j_gene: TRBJ1-1
CDR3nt: TGCGCCAGCAGCGGTACGACAGGGATGAACACTGAAGCTTTCTTT
CDR3aa: CASSGTTGMNTEAFF

v_gene: TRBV10-1
d_gene: TRBD2
abundance: .
j_gene: TRBJ2-7
CDR3nt: TGCGCCAGCAGTACTAGCGGGAGTTCAGAGCAGTACTTC
CDR3aa: CASSTSGSSEQYF